This entry concerns a single T cell receptor (beta chain). TCRdb keeps only in-frame clones here, not all; method: immunoSEQ multiplex PCR. The sample lists around 87,000 clones; less than 85% were seen once. This record comes from a study of PD-L1 blockade in urothelial cancer. Described time point: peripheral blood 6 weeks after treatment start. This CDR3 is 15 amino acids long. The germline gives CDR1 MNHNY, CDR2 SVGAGI (reference sequence). V trimming: 6 bases; J trimming: 4 bases; junction bases outside the gene matches: 6. The sample consisted of PBMCs, taken around atezolizumab (anti-PD-L1) treatment. The J gene is TRBJ1-5, the V gene TRBV6-6, with 10 bases matching TRBD1. The clonotype originates from a man in his sixties or seventies with urothelial cancer. The CDR3 spells CASRAPGQGNQPQHF. The CDR3 region has the DNA TGTGCCAGCAGAGCTCCGGGACAGGGGAATCAGCCCCAGCATTTT.